The rows below give T cell receptor beta chains drawn from one sample of a study of PD-L1 blockade in urothelial cancer. Measured with immunoSEQ multiplex PCR; TCRdb has only the in-frame clones, and not every one. The table records 30,000 to 35,000 clones, nearly 85% of them present only once. Sample: PBMCs, taken around atezolizumab (anti-PD-L1) treatment. These TCRs come from a man in his sixties with urothelial cancer. CDR3s include the opening cysteine and the closing phenylalanine or tryptophan. The order of the fields is J gene, V gene, D gene, clone size, CDR3 protein, CDR3 DNA. A D gene is named only where the DNA matches it firmly. Clone size, where shown, is once, few, many, or a class for clones that have expanded.

>TRBJ2-1|TRBV5-1|.|.
CASSSAGGYNEQFF
TGCGCCAGCAGCTCAGCGGGCGGGTACAATGAGCAGTTCTTC
>TRBJ2-1|TRBV9|.|.
CASSVVGLGNEQFF
TGTGCCAGCAGCGTAGTCGGGTTAGGCAATGAGCAGTTCTTC
>TRBJ2-4|TRBV27|.|.
CASSLGRGENIQYF
TGTGCCAGCAGTTTAGGGCGGGGAGAAAACATTCAGTACTTC
>TRBJ1-1|TRBV6-1|.|.
CASSEGQQNTEAFF
TGTGCCAGCAGTGAAGGACAGCAGAACACTGAAGCTTTCTTT
>TRBJ1-2|TRBV19|TRBD1|.
CASRTQGAYGYTF
TGTGCCAGTAGAACTCAGGGGGCTTATGGCTACACCTTC
>TRBJ1-1|TRBV13|.|once
CASSHRTEAFF
TGTGCCAGCAGCCATAGAACGGAAGCTTTCTTT
>TRBJ1-1|TRBV10-3|.|.
CAIRETDDSEAFF
TGTGCCATCAGAGAGACGGACGACAGTGAAGCTTTCTTT
>TRBJ1-5|TRBV7-2|TRBD1|few
CASSSGQDTYSNQPQHF
TGTGCCAGCAGCTCTGGACAGGATACATATAGCAATCAGCCCCAGCATTTT
>TRBJ1-5|TRBV5-4|TRBD1|.
CASSYDREQPQHF
TGTGCCAGCAGCTACGACAGGGAGCAGCCCCAGCATTTT
>TRBJ2-7|TRBV19|TRBD2|.
CASSISVAGAGSYEQYF
TGTGCCAGTAGTATAAGTGTGGCGGGAGCGGGCTCCTACGAGCAGTACTTC
>TRBJ1-1|TRBV18|TRBD1|.
CASSPLGTGATTMTEAFF
TGTGCCAGCTCACCCCTCGGGACAGGGGCAACAACAATGACTGAAGCTTTCTTT
>TRBJ2-1|TRBV19|TRBD2|.
CASSIGLAGGPGEQFF
TGTGCCAGTAGTATTGGGCTAGCGGGAGGGCCTGGTGAGCAGTTCTTC
>TRBJ1-5|TRBV7-8|TRBD1|.
CASSGRTGRSNQPQHF
TGTGCCAGCAGCGGCCGGACAGGGAGAAGCAATCAGCCCCAGCATTTT
>TRBJ2-3|TRBV9|.|.
CASSVGALEGDTQYF
TGTGCCAGCAGCGTAGGGGCCCTCGAAGGAGATACGCAGTATTTT
>TRBJ2-5|TRBV7-9|.|once
CASFGIFWRPQETQYF
TGTGCCAGCTTTGGGATATTTTGGAGGCCCCAAGAGACCCAGTACTTC
>TRBJ2-5|TRBV7-7|TRBD1|few
CASSLGDSRETQYF
TGTGCTAGCAGCTTAGGGGACAGTAGAGAGACCCAGTACTTC
>TRBJ2-3|TRBV25-1|.|once
CASRDRGSTDTQYF
TGTGCCAGCAGGGATCGGGGAAGCACAGATACGCAGTATTTT
>TRBJ2-3|TRBV4-3|.|.
CASSRVLARESTDTQYF
TGCGCCAGCAGCAGAGTGTTAGCACGGGAGAGCACAGATACGCAGTATTTT
>TRBJ2-7|TRBV18|.|.
CASSTSRNFYEQYF
TGTGCCAGCTCTACCTCGAGAAATTTCTACGAGCAGTACTTC
>TRBJ2-1|TRBV9|TRBD2|.
CASSVVASGGSYNEQFF
TGTGCCAGCAGCGTAGTAGCGTCGGGAGGTTCCTACAATGAGCAGTTCTTC
>TRBJ1-2|TRBV7-9|TRBD1|.
CASSFSTGGYGYTF
TGTGCCAGCAGCTTTAGTACAGGGGGCTATGGCTACACCTTC
>TRBJ1-4|TRBV11-2|TRBD1|.
CASSFDRDREKLFF
TGTGCCAGCAGCTTCGACAGGGATAGGGAAAAACTGTTTTTT
>TRBJ1-2|TRBV30|.|.
CAWSRQTVPSNYGYTF
TGTGCCTGGAGTAGACAGACAGTTCCATCTAACTATGGCTACACCTTC
>TRBJ1-4|TRBV4-1|.|.
CASSQGELRTNEKLFF
TGCGCCAGCAGCCAAGGGGAGTTGAGAACTAATGAAAAACTGTTTTTT
>TRBJ2-7|TRBV27|TRBD2|.
CASSRPGLGPYEQYF
TGTGCCAGCAGTCGACCGGGACTAGGGCCCTACGAGCAGTACTTC
>TRBJ2-7|TRBV9|TRBD2|.
CASSVEGRLAGDEQYF
TGTGCCAGCAGCGTAGAAGGTCGGTTAGCGGGGGACGAGCAGTACTTC
>TRBJ2-6|TRBV5-6|.|.
CASSDRHTGANVLTF
TGTGCCAGCAGCGACCGACATACTGGGGCCAACGTCCTGACTTTC
>TRBJ2-1|TRBV28|.|.
CASFRDSYNEQFF
TGTGCCAGCTTCAGGGACTCCTACAATGAGCAGTTCTTC
>TRBJ1-5|TRBV28|TRBD1|.
CASSQTGGGQPQHF
TGTGCCAGCAGTCAAACAGGGGGTGGGCAGCCCCAGCATTTT
>TRBJ2-5|TRBV7-9|TRBD2|.
CASSFPGLAGGGETQYF
TGTGCCAGCAGCTTCCCGGGACTAGCGGGAGGGGGGGAGACCCAGTACTTC
>TRBJ1-4|TRBV5-1|TRBD1|few
CASSPEGQGGEKLFF
TGCGCCAGCAGCCCGGAGGGACAGGGTGGGGAAAAACTGTTTTTT
>TRBJ2-7|TRBV18|.|once
CASSSSSYEQYF
TGTGCCAGCTCATCCAGCTCCTACGAGCAGTACTTC
>TRBJ2-1|TRBV6-6|TRBD2|.
CASSSTSGRSNEQFF
TGTGCCAGCAGTTCGACTAGCGGGAGATCCAATGAGCAGTTCTTC
>TRBJ2-7|TRBV19|.|.
CASTSAGNGAYEQYF
TGTGCCAGTACCTCCGCCGGGAACGGAGCCTACGAGCAGTACTTC
>TRBJ2-2|TRBV2|.|.
CASRGRGNTGELFF
TGTGCCAGCAGGGGCAGGGGGAACACCGGGGAGCTGTTTTTT